These T cell receptor beta chains were read from a single sample in a study of blood T cell repertoires in COVID-19. The protocol was immunoSEQ multiplex PCR, while the TCRdb copy is restricted to in-frame clones and leaves out a portion. The sample contains more than 200,000 clones, roughly four fifths of which appear only once. Sequencing was performed on peripheral blood. All receptors come from a woman older than 75 with COVID-19, enrolled during active disease. Each CDR3 is given with its conserved first and last residue. D genes are given only for firm matches. Rows give clone size only sometimes, using once, few, many, or a class for an expanded clone.

once NA TRBJ2-2 TRBV7-3 CASSRQLNTGELFF TGTGCCAGCAGCCGACAGCTAAACACCGGGGAGCTGTTTTTT
NA NA TRBJ1-6 TRBV5-6 CASSFQVQNSPLHF TGTGCCAGCAGCTTCCAGGTCCAAAATTCACCCCTCCACTTT
NA NA TRBJ1-2 TRBV30 CAWKQAHYGYTF TGTGCCTGGAAACAGGCCCACTATGGCTACACCTTC
once NA TRBJ2-2 TRBV6-5 CASRPSSTGELFF TGTGCCAGCAGGCCGAGTTCCACCGGGGAGCTGTTTTTT
NA NA TRBJ2-3 TRBV3-1/TRBV3-2 CASSQRRWGVSQDTQYF TGTGCCAGCAGCCAAAGGAGGTGGGGGGTATCCCAAGATACGCAGTATTTT
NA NA TRBJ2-1 TRBV2 CASFLGAQAYNEQFF TGTGCCAGCTTCCTTGGTGCGCAAGCCTACAATGAGCAGTTCTTC
once NA TRBJ2-7 TRBV7-9 CASSYRDTPGRSYEQYF TGTGCCAGCAGTTACCGGGACACTCCCGGGAGGTCCTACGAGCAGTACTTC
NA NA TRBJ1-1 TRBV5-1 CASSLASMNTEAFF TGCGCCAGCAGCTTGGCTAGCATGAACACTGAAGCTTTCTTT
once NA TRBJ1-5 TRBV18 CASSESYGRDNQPQHF TGTGCCAGCTCGGAGAGCTACGGGAGGGACAATCAGCCCCAGCATTTT
NA NA TRBJ2-3 TRBV20-1 CSARGIDTQYF TGCAGTGCCCGTGGCATCGATACGCAGTATTTT
NA TRBD1 TRBJ2-7 TRBV30 CASRDRGPGYEQYF TGTGCCTCCCGGGACAGGGGTCCCGGGTACGAGCAGTACTTC
NA TRBD1 TRBJ1-1 TRBV29-1 CSERTGERAEAFF TGCAGCGAAAGGACAGGGGAGCGTGCTGAAGCTTTCTTT
NA TRBD1 TRBJ1-1 TRBV25-1 CASMKGAKGSEAFF TGTGCCAGCATGAAGGGGGCGAAAGGCTCTGAAGCTTTCTTT
NA NA TRBJ1-2 TRBV5-5 CASSLSGNYGYTF TGTGCCAGCAGCTTGTCAGGGAACTATGGCTACACCTTC
NA NA TRBJ2-7 TRBV6-2/TRBV6-3 CASSYSIGEQYF TGTGCCAGCAGTTACTCGATCGGCGAGCAGTACTTC
NA NA TRBJ1-1 TRBV19 CASRRGGENTEAFF TGTGCCAGTCGACGGGGAGGAGAGAACACTGAAGCTTTCTTT
NA TRBD2 TRBJ2-1 TRBV5-8 CASSFRTRGGEQFF TGTGCCAGCAGCTTCCGGACCCGGGGGGGTGAGCAGTTCTTC
NA NA TRBJ2-3 TRBV5-1 CASSLGTSTDTQYF TGCGCCAGCAGCCTCGGGACTTCCACAGATACGCAGTATTTT
NA TRBD1 TRBJ2-7 TRBV6-5 CASSYGDSSYEQYF TGTGCCAGCAGTTACGGGGACAGCTCCTACGAGCAGTACTTC
once TRBD1 TRBJ2-7 TRBV27 CASRSRGQGNIVQYF TGTGCCAGCAGGTCCCGGGGACAGGGAAACATTGTGCAGTACTTC